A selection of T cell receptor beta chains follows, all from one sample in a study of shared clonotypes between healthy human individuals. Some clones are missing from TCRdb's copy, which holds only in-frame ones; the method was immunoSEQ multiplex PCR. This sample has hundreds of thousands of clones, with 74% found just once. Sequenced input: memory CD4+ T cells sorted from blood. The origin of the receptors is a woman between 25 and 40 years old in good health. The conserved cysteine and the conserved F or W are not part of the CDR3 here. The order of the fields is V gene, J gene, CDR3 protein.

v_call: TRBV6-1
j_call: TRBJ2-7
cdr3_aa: ASSEVWALYEQY

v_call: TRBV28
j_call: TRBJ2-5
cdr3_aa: ATESNEETQY

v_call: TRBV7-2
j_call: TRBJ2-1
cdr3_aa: ASSNQPGLAGRYNEQF

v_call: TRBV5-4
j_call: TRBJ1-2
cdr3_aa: ASSGEEPDTGYAYGYT

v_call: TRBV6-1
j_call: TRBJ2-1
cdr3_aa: ASSDRLDRGYNEQF

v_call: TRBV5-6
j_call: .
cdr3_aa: ASSWGLVDGNEQY

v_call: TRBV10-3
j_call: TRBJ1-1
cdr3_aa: AISETDLGAF

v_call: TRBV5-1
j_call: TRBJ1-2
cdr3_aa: ASSLATGFSYGYT

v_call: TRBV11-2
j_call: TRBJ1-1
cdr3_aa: ASSPLAGAGTEAF

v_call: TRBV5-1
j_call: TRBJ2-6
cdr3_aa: ASSRGGAGANVLT

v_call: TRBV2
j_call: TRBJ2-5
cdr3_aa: ASRLILSGTDKETQY